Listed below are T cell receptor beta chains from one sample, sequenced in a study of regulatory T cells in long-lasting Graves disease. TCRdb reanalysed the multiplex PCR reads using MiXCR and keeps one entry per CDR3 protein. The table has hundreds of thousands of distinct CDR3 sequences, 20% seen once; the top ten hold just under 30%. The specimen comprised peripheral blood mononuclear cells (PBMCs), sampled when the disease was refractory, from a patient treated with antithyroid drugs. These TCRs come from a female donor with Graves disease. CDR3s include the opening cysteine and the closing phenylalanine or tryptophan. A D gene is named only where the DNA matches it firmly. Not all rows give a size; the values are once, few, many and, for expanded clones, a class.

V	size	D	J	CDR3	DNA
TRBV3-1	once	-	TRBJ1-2	CASSQVGPGGYTF	TGTGCCAGCAGCCAAGTTGGCCCGGGTGGCTACACCTTC
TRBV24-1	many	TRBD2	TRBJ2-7	CATSDHEAGGLYEQYF	TGTGCCACCAGTGATCATGAAGCGGGAGGCCTCTACGAGCAGTACTTC
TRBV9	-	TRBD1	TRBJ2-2	CASSAPGQDTGELFF	TGTGCCAGCAGCGCCCCGGGACAGGACACCGGGGAGCTGTTTTTT
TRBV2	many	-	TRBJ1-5	CASSDRGSNQPQHF	TGTGCCAGCAGTGACCGGGGGAGCAATCAGCCCCAGCATTTT
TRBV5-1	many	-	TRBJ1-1	CASSARGDTEAFF	TGCGCCAGCAGCGCCAGGGGTGACACTGAAGCTTTCTTT
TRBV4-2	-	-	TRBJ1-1	CASSQEGRGTEAFF	TGTGCCAGCAGCCAAGAAGGAAGGGGTACTGAAGCTTTCTTT
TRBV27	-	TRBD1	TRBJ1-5	CASSLIWTGDQPQHF	TGTGCCAGCAGTCTCATCTGGACAGGAGATCAGCCCCAGCATTTT
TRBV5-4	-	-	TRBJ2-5	CASREGGNLQETQYF	TGTGCCAGCAGGGAGGGGGGGAACCTACAAGAGACCCAGTACTTC
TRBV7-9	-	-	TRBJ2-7	CASSLAWDPYEQYF	TGTGCCAGCAGCTTAGCCTGGGACCCCTACGAGCAGTACTTC
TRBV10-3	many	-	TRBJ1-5	CAISDPDRNSNQPQHF	TGTGCCATCAGTGACCCTGACAGGAATAGCAATCAGCCCCAGCATTTT
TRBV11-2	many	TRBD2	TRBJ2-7	CASSWRGTSGRLRTYEQYF	TGTGCCAGCAGCTGGAGGGGGACTAGCGGGAGACTAAGGACCTACGAGCAGTACTTC
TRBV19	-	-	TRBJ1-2	CASSGVVRGYTF	TGTGCCAGTAGCGGGGTGGTTCGAGGCTACACCTTC
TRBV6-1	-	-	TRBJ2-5	CATGGRRETQYF	TGTGCCACCGGAGGTAGGAGGGAGACCCAGTACTTC
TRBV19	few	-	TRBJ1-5	CASSRWEWGNQPQHF	TGTGCCAGTAGTCGGTGGGAATGGGGCAATCAGCCCCAGCATTTT
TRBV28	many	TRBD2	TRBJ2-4	CASSLGTSGRRNIQYF	TGTGCCAGCAGTTTAGGGACTAGCGGGAGGCGAAACATTCAGTACTTC
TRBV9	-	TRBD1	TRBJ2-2	CASSALDRPPYTGELFF	TGTGCCAGCAGCGCGTTGGACAGGCCCCCGTACACCGGGGAGCTGTTTTTT
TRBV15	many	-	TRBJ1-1	CATSRDIQNTEAFF	TGTGCCACCAGCAGAGATATACAGAACACTGAAGCTTTCTTT
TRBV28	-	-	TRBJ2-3	CASSLWAGSTDTQYF	TGTGCCAGCAGTTTATGGGCGGGGAGCACAGATACGCAGTATTTT
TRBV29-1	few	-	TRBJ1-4	CSVRGRANEKLFF	TGCAGCGTTCGAGGAAGGGCTAATGAAAAACTGTTTTTT
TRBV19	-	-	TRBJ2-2	CASSIFPGELFF	TGTGCCAGTAGTATATTCCCCGGGGAGCTGTTTTTT
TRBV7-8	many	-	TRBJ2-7	CASSLPPGRQYF	TGTGCCAGCAGCTTACCTCCGGGGCGGCAGTACTTC
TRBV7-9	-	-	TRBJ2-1	CASSLKWDEQFF	TGTGCCAGCAGCTTAAAGTGGGATGAGCAGTTCTTC